The sequence of this T cell receptor (beta chain) was determined in a study of vaccination effects on CD4 cells after COVID-19 (dated by TCRdb to the early 2020s). Concerning the study at large: Across the study, the median time from the second dose to post-vaccine sampling was 72 days (range 14 to 241). SARS-CoV-2 spike-specific CD4+ TCR repertoires were compared before and after mRNA vaccination in COVID-19 convalescent patients and in infection-naive vaccine recipients. A total of 9 to 11 COVID-19 convalescent patients and a handful of SARS-CoV-2-naive healthy vaccine recipients were included in the full study. In the study, cultures from other donors were sequenced using the Oncomine TCR Beta short-read assay on an Illumina iSeq 100. General study outcomes and caveats: Among healthy vaccine recipients, nearly all vaccine-induced clones were SARS-CoV-2 mono-reactive, and just 1 of 255 was cross-reactive with common cold coronaviruses. Both infection-induced and vaccine-induced clones contracted markedly at late post-vaccination timepoints, which is consistent with waning T cell responses. Limitations of the study were the small number of convalescent patients and the absence of early post-infection timepoints.

Spanning cysteine to phenylalanine, the CDR3 consists of 16 amino acids. The entry retains the CDR3 DNA only, 48 bases that are in frame from base 1. V is shortened by 1 base, J by 2 bases, and the region joining them spans 11 bases. CDR1 LGHNA and CDR2 YNFKEQ were looked up in the germline V gene. In the ViraFEST assay, PBMC were stimulated with viral peptide pools, and TCR sequencing was then used to find antigen-specific CD4+ T cell clonotypes based on their expansion. After less than eleven days of culture, CD4+ T cells were isolated with the EasySep CD4+ T cell isolation kit. Participants received two doses of either the BNT162b2 or the mRNA-1273 mRNA SARS-CoV-2 vaccine. Negative nucleocapsid antibody results before and after vaccination confirmed that the healthy vaccine recipients had no prior SARS-CoV-2 infection. Each well held around 1.9 million PBMC cultured in IMDM containing around 5% human AB serum, 8.5 to 10 IU/ml IL-2 and gentamicin, along with 8 to 10 ug/ml peptides. On days 3 and 7, half of the culture medium was replaced with fresh IL-2-containing medium. Unless otherwise noted, each peptide stimulation condition was cultured in triplicate wells. PBMC were separated from whole blood using Ficoll-Paque Plus gradient centrifugation and were then either cryopreserved at -140C or used fresh. The spike proteins of SARS-CoV-2 and of the common cold coronaviruses HCoV-NL63, HCoV-OC43 and HCoV-229E were spanned by overlapping peptide pools. The QIAamp micro DNA kit was used to extract genomic DNA from the cultured CD4+ T cells.

For this clone: Its specific antigen is unknown. The record has no base qualities; no much larger clone is one base away.

The library was made by the immunoSEQ multiplex PCR assay. DNA from the cultured and isolated CD4+ T cells underwent TCR beta CDR3 sequencing. Processing in the source paper ran as follows. Non-productive TCR sequences were removed and reads were trimmed to the CDR3 region, keeping CDR3s of at least 7 amino acids. Antigen-specific clonotypes were identified with the MANAFEST web app by comparing expansion in peptide wells against reference cultures. To be called positive, a clone needed expansion at FDR<0.05 compared with the reference and with all other wells, an odds ratio greater than 5, and a frequency greater than 0.1% in two replicate wells. Cross-reactive clonotypes were defined as significantly expanded in SARS-CoV-2 spike wells and in at least one common cold coronavirus spike condition. CDR3 similarity was assessed by Levenshtein distance using the stringdist R package, and unrooted trees were constructed with ape in R 3.6.1. The clones in this table, taken by TCRdb from immuneACCESS, are in-frame only. Not every clone is retained; where verified, under half of the shortfall comes from an unresolved V gene, and the cause of the rest is unknown. The DNA was the basis for D and trimming; V, J and clone size are from that table. A total of roughly 70,000 clones appear in this sample, 76% of them only once. Of the sample, around 0.95% falls within the top ten clones.

The chain is made from TRBV4-2 and TRBJ2-2; no D gene can be assigned with confidence. Here the sequenced sample was CD4+ T cells from PBMCs cultured with HCoV-OC43 spike peptides, taken after COVID-19 vaccination. What this sample's cell subset or site label stands for: HCoV-OC43 spike overlapping peptide pool stimulation. The sequence was collected from a human donor who received a COVID-19 vaccine. CDR3 protein: CASSQAVGLNTGELFF. The DNA is as follows: TGTGCCAGCAGCCAAGCTGTGGGCCTTAACACCGGGGAGCTGTTTTTT.